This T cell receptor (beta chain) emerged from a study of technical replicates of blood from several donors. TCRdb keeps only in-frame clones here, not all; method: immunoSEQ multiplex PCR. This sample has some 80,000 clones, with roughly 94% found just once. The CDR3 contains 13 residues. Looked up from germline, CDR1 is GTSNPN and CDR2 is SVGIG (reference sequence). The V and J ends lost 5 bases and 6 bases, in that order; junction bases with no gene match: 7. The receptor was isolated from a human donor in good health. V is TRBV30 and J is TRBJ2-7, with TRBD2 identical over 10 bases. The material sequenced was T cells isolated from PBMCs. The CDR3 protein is CAWGVLAGTEQYF. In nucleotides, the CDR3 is TGTGCCTGGGGGGTACTAGCGGGAACCGAGCAGTACTTC.